Following are 25 T cell receptor beta chains from one sample sequenced in a study of Ad26.COV2.S vaccination and SARS-CoV-2 variants. TCRdb's table, derived via immunoSEQ multiplex PCR, lists solely in-frame clones and lacks some. The sample lists some 420,000 clones, roughly 90% occurring once. Treatment denoted: over 15 received Ad26.COV2.S at low or high dose, single or two shots; about 5 received placebo; per-sample allocation not given. Sampling happened 63 days after the first vaccine or placebo injection. The source was peripheral blood, collected in a trial of Ad26.COV2.S vaccine versus placebo. These receptor sequences come from a person aged 18-60 years who received the Ad26.COV2.S COVID-19 vaccine or a placebo.

The chain couples TRBV4-1 to TRBJ1-2; no definite D call. V dropped 1 base and J dropped 8 bases, with 5 bases sitting between them. The CDR3 runs to 11 residues. Looked up from germline, CDR1 is MGHRA and CDR2 is YSYEKL. CDR3 region: CASSQGEGYTF. In DNA, the CDR3 is TGCGCCAGCAGCCAAGGGGAGGGCTACACCTTC.

The chain couples TRBV11-2 to TRBJ1-5, with 10 bases fitting TRBD1. V lost 1 base and J lost 6; bases outside the gene matches: 9. This CDR3 has 17 residues. Looked up from germline, CDR1 is SGHAT and CDR2 is FQNNGV. Written as DNA, the CDR3 is TGTGCCAGCAGCTTAGGGATTGCCGGGACAGGGGTTCAGCCCCAGCATTTT. Amino acids: CASSLGIAGTGVQPQHF.

The chain uses TRBV6-1 and TRBJ2-7; 8 bases are a match to TRBD1. V was clipped by 3 bases and J by 2 bases; unmatched bases: 6. Germline V gene sequence: CDR1 MNHNS, CDR2 SASEGT. The CDR3 has 15 amino acids. The chain's CDR3 is CASSEQGAPTYEQYF. The CDR3 nucleotides read TGTGCCAGCAGTGAGCAGGGGGCCCCTACCTACGAGCAGTACTTC.

The chain employs TRBV5-6 and TRBJ1-5; D not certain. Germline V lookup: CDR1 SGHDT, CDR2 YYEEEE. The CDR3 is made up of 16 amino acids. Trimming pared 0 bases from V and 0 bases from J, leaving 10 bases between. The CDR3 DNA follows: TGTGCCAGCAGCTTGGGGGGTGGGAATAGCAATCAGCCCCAGCATTTT. Translation gives CASSLGGGNSNQPQHF.

This chain connects TRBV9 to TRBJ2-1; tentatively, D is TRBD1 (5 bases). CDR3 size: 15 residues. Germline CDR1 SGDLS, CDR2 YYNGEE. V was pared by 0 bases and J by 10 bases, with 17 bases between. CDR3 DNA: TGTGCCAGCAGCGTAGACCTCGGGTCCTCAGGGGAGCAGTTCTTC. Its translation: CASSVDLGSSGEQFF.

The gene calls are TRBV7-2 and TRBJ2-7, with D perhaps TRBD2 (6 bases). CDR3 length: 15 residues. V lost 5 bases and J lost 3, with 17 bases in between. Germline V lookup: CDR1 SGHTA, CDR2 FQGNSA. The chain's CDR3 is CASSPPEGHIYEQYF. CDR3 bases: TGTGCCAGCAGCCCCCCGGAGGGGCATATCTACGAGCAGTACTTC.

The gene calls are TRBV9 and TRBJ1-1; D call uncertain. The germline V gene encodes CDR1 SGDLS and CDR2 YYNGEE. This CDR3 contains 15 residues. Trimming removed 0 bases from V and 3 bases from J, with 12 bases in between. The chain's CDR3 is CASSVGPGIHTEAFF. As DNA, the CDR3 is TGTGCCAGCAGCGTAGGGCCGGGGATTCACACTGAAGCTTTCTTT.

The chain recombines TRBV3-1 (or the pseudogene TRBV3-2) with TRBJ1-6, with 8 bases fitting TRBD1. V lost 3 bases, J lost 9 bases, and 10 bases stayed unmatched. Germline V gives CDR1 LGHDT, CDR2 YNNKEL (reference sequence). The CDR3 runs 16 residues. CDR3 region: CASSHHRQGRSSPLHF. Written as DNA, the CDR3 is TGTGCCAGCAGCCACCACAGACAGGGGCGTAGTTCACCCCTCCACTTT.

This clone was seen only once. The chain joins TRBV4-1 to TRBJ2-7, with D possibly being TRBD1 (6 bases). There are 15 residues in the CDR3. Per germline, CDR1 MGHRA and CDR2 YSYEKL. The V gene lost 0 bases and the J gene lost 2 bases, with 11 bases spanning the gap. The CDR3 is CASSQEGRGTYEQYF. The DNA of the CDR3 is TGCGCCAGCAGCCAAGAGGGCAGGGGTACCTACGAGCAGTACTTC.

The chain links TRBV30 to TRBJ2-5; TRBD2 aligns across 11 bases. CDR1 and CDR2 (germline): GTSNPN, SVGIG (reference sequence). This CDR3 is built from 14 residues. V shed 5 bases, J shed 3 bases, and the junction held 5 bases outside the gene matches. The CDR3 coding sequence is TGTGCCTGGCTTCGACTAGCGGGAAAAGAGACCCAGTACTTC. It codes for CAWLRLAGKETQYF.

The V gene is TRBV7-2, the J gene TRBJ2-1; TRBD2 might be the D (6 bases). Germline-derived CDR1 and CDR2 are SGHTA and FQGNSA. The CDR3 is made up of 14 amino acids. Between the trimmed V and J ends, which lost 5 bases and 8 bases, there was a span of 16 bases. The CDR3 spells CASSPLRGGDEQFF. CDR3 nucleotide sequence: TGTGCCAGCAGCCCATTGAGAGGAGGGGATGAGCAGTTCTTC.

The rearrangement uses TRBV7-6 and TRBJ1-3; D is unresolved. The CDR3 loop spans 15 amino acids. Trimming removed 1 base from V and 0 bases from J, with 7 bases in between. The germline V gene encodes CDR1 SGHVS and CDR2 FNYEAQ. CDR3 in amino acids: CASSLGPVSGNTIYF. The DNA for the CDR3 is TGTGCCAGCAGCTTAGGTCCAGTCTCTGGAAACACCATATATTTT.

The chain has TRBV30 and TRBJ2-1; maybe TRBD2 (5 bases). The CDR3 sequence is 12 residues long. Trimming took off 3 bases at V and 10 bases at J, with 13 bases between the two ends. CDR1 GTSNPN and CDR2 SVGIG come from the germline V gene (reference sequence). The CDR3 DNA sequence: TGTGCCTGGAGCCAGGTGGGAGACGAGCAGTTCTTC. This codes for CAWSQVGDEQFF.

The chain couples TRBV28 to TRBJ1-2; 9 positions match TRBD1. Germline CDR1 is MDHEN and CDR2 is SYDVKM. The CDR3 runs 16 residues. The V gene end was trimmed by 6 bases and the J gene end by 2 bases; junction bases not matched to a gene: 10. Here the CDR3 reads CASRGNRGPRNYGYTF. DNA of the CDR3: TGTGCCAGCAGGGGGAACAGGGGGCCTCGGAACTATGGCTACACCTTC.

The V call is TRBV7-2, the J call TRBJ2-3, with 8 bases fitting TRBD2. CDR1 is SGHTA, CDR2 FQGNSA, per germline. Losses at the gene ends were 0 bases for V and 1 base for J; bases not matched to a gene: 6. The CDR3 spans 17 residues. CDR3 sequence reads: CASSLAGGSGGTDTQYF. The DNA for the CDR3 is TGTGCCAGCAGCTTAGCGGGGGGTAGCGGGGGCACAGATACGCAGTATTTT.

The rearrangement uses TRBV6-6 and TRBJ1-2; D is undetermined. Trimming shortened V by 6 bases and J by 8 bases, and 13 bases separated the two germline ends. This CDR3 comprises 12 residues. Germline lookup yields CDR1 MNHNY and CDR2 SVGAGI (reference sequence). The CDR3 DNA is TGTGCCAGCAGCCCCGGTTTTTTGGGCTACACCTTC. It is translated as CASSPGFLGYTF.

The chain recombines TRBV11-2 with TRBJ2-1; D ambiguous. The V gene lost 5 bases and the J gene lost 6 bases, with 26 bases spanning the gap. The germline V gene has CDR1 SGHAT and CDR2 FQNNGV. The CDR3 sequence is 18 residues long. This CDR3 reads CASSPILGLILVGNEQFF. The CDR3 bases are TGTGCCAGCAGCCCGATATTGGGTCTCATCCTCGTGGGCAATGAGCAGTTCTTC.

V is TRBV6-4 and J is TRBJ2-2; 8 bases are a match to TRBD1. This CDR3 has 15 residues. J lost 1 base, V lost 5 bases, and 3 bases had no gene match. Germline assignment: CDR1 MRHNA and CDR2 SNTAGT. The CDR3 sequence: CASSQDRGNTGELFF. The CDR3 nucleotides are TGTGCCAGCAGTCAAGACAGGGGGAACACCGGGGAGCTGTTTTTT.

The J gene is TRBJ1-3, the V gene TRBV7-6, with no clear D. The CDR3 is made up of 11 amino acids. The germline V gene encodes CDR1 SGHVS and CDR2 FNYEAQ. With 7 bases removed from V and 8 bases from J, the gap between germline ends came to 9 bases. CDR3 loop: CASKVGDTIYF. The DNA of the CDR3 is TGTGCCAGCAAGGTTGGGGACACCATATATTTT.

This clone has just one count. In DNA, the CDR3 is TGTGCCAGCAGCTACGGGGGGGCCGGCCAAAACATTCAGTACTTC. It encodes CASSYGGAGQNIQYF. The rearrangement links TRBV28 to TRBJ2-4, with 8 bases matching TRBD2. Per germline, CDR1 MDHEN and CDR2 SYDVKM. CDR3 size: 15 residues. After removal of 6 bases from V and 5 bases from J, the junction contained 9 bases not matched to a gene.

The rearrangement joins TRBV6-5 to TRBJ1-2; 7 bases align to TRBD1. The CDR3 has 14 residues. Germline CDR1 and CDR2: MNHEY and SVGAGI. V was pared by 3 bases and J by 9 bases, with 10 bases of the junction left unmatched. Written as DNA, the CDR3 is TGTGCCAGCAGTTATACGGGACAGAGGTCGAGCTACACCTTC. This sequence encodes CASSYTGQRSSYTF.

This rearrangement joins TRBV4-1 to TRBJ2-5; TRBD2 matches 7 bases. Germline loops: CDR1 MGHRA, CDR2 YSYEKL. This CDR3 has 13 amino acids. V lost 4 bases and J lost 4; bases outside the gene matches: 3. CDR3 amino acids: CASSLGLSETQYF. The CDR3 nucleotides are TGCGCCAGCAGCCTGGGACTATCAGAGACCCAGTACTTC.

CDR3 protein: CATSRDGTENYNSPLHF. DNA for the CDR3: TGTGCCACCAGCAGAGACGGGACGGAGAACTATAATTCACCCCTCCACTTT. This sequence joins TRBV15 and TRBJ1-6, with D possibly being TRBD1 (5 bases). Trimming removed 0 bases at V and 3 bases at J, with 12 bases between. The V gene's germline CDR1 is LNHNV and CDR2 YYDKDF (reference sequence). The CDR3 totals 17 residues.

V gene TRBV7-9 combines with J gene TRBJ2-7; tentatively, D is TRBD1 (5 bases). The V end was cut by 1 base, the J end by 2 bases, with 9 bases between. Germline CDR1 and CDR2: SEHNR and FQNEAQ (reference sequence). This CDR3 contains 14 residues. The CDR3 DNA reads as TGTGCCAGCAGCTTAGTTGACAGCCCCTACGAGCAGTACTTC. Its translation is CASSLVDSPYEQYF.

The CDR3 spells CASSFDSFYEQYF. CDR3 nucleotide sequence: TGTGCCAGCAGTTTTGACAGTTTCTACGAGCAGTACTTC. The V call is TRBV6-5, the J call TRBJ2-7, with D tentatively TRBD1 (5 bases). Germline lookup yields CDR1 MNHEY and CDR2 SVGAGI. The CDR3 is 13 residues long. V lost 4 bases to trimming and J lost 3 bases, with 10 bases between them.